The rows below give T cell receptor beta chains drawn from one sample of a study of regulatory T cells in long-lasting Graves disease. TCRdb called the multiplex PCR reads again in MiXCR, with one record for every CDR3 protein. The sample holds 350,000 to 450,000 distinct CDR3 sequences, about 16% seen once. The same specimen was also included in a second study, on T cells in Graves' hyperthyroidism and ophthalmopathy.

The sequences come from peripheral blood mononuclear cells (PBMCs), collected at new diagnosis, from a patient treated with antithyroid drugs. These receptors were taken from a woman between 25 and 40 years old with Graves disease. Both conserved end residues are part of each CDR3. Fields, in order: V gene, J gene, clone size, D gene, CDR3 length, CDR3 DNA, CDR3 protein. A D gene is named only where the DNA matches it firmly. The size entry is marked missing in some rows and otherwise reads once, few, many or a size class.

TRBV9	TRBJ2-3	.	.	13	TGTGCCAGCAGCGTAGGCGAAATTGATACGCAGTATTTT	CASSVGEIDTQYF
TRBV7-9	TRBJ2-7	.	TRBD2	18	TGTGCCAGCAGCCCTCGGGATAGCGGGAGCGCAGCCTCCTACGAGCAGTACTTC	CASSPRDSGSAASYEQYF
TRBV20-1	TRBJ2-5	many	TRBD2	19	TGCAGTGCTAGAGATCGATGGACTAGCGGGAGTGGGGGTCAAGAGACCCAGTACTTC	CSARDRWTSGSGGQETQYF
TRBV9	TRBJ2-1	.	TRBD2	15	TGTGCCAGCAGCGTAGTGACTAGCGGTACCAATGAGCAGTTCTTC	CASSVVTSGTNEQFF
TRBV7-2	TRBJ1-4	.	.	15	TGTGCCAGCAGCTTATTTGGGGGATCTAATGAAAAACTGTTTTTT	CASSLFGGSNEKLFF
TRBV20-1	TRBJ2-5	many	.	13	TGCAGTGCTAGAATTGTAGGGGGAGAGACCCAGTACTTC	CSARIVGGETQYF
TRBV6-1	TRBJ2-3	many	TRBD2	16	TGTGCCAGCAGCCCACTAGCGGGAGGGCCCATGGATACGCAGTATTTT	CASSPLAGGPMDTQYF
TRBV12-3/TRBV12-4	TRBJ2-7	many	TRBD2	15	TGTGCCAGCAGCTGGGAAGGCGGGGGGGGTAAAGAGCAGTACTTC	CASSWEGGGGKEQYF
TRBV11-2	TRBJ2-7	.	TRBD2	15	TGTGCCAGCAGCCAACTAGCGGGAATCAACAACGAGCAGTACTTC	CASSQLAGINNEQYF
TRBV18	TRBJ1-1	.	.	14	TGTGCCAGCTCACCCGGCGGGGTCGGTACTGAAGCTTTCTTT	CASSPGGVGTEAFF
TRBV29-1	TRBJ1-2	.	.	13	TGCGGCGCTACTAAGGGTCCTGCTTATGGCTACACCTTC	CGATKGPAYGYTF
TRBV6-1	TRBJ1-5	few	TRBD1	12	TGTGCCAGTGGACAGGCCAATCAGCCCCAGCATTTT	CASGQANQPQHF
TRBV10-3	TRBJ2-7	many	.	13	TGTGCCATCAGTGGGCCCGGGGGTCGAGAGCAGTACTTC	CAISGPGGREQYF
TRBV20-1	TRBJ1-5	many	.	14	TGCAGTGCCCAAATAAAGCCGGGGGATCAGCCCCAGCATTTT	CSAQIKPGDQPQHF
TRBV20-1	TRBJ2-3	many	.	15	TGCAGTGCTAGAGATGGGAACAGGAGTCCAGATACGCAGTATTTT	CSARDGNRSPDTQYF
TRBV12-5	TRBJ1-2	few	.	13	TGTGCTAGTGGTTCAAGGGCGTTGGGTGGCTACACCTTC	CASGSRALGGYTF
TRBV14	TRBJ1-6	.	TRBD1	15	TGTGCCAGCAGTCGGACAGGGGCTATCAATTCACCCCTCCACTTT	CASSRTGAINSPLHF
TRBV20-1	TRBJ2-1	few	TRBD2	14	TGCAGTGCGTCAACTAGCGGGAGGGGCTATGAGCAGTTCTTC	CSASTSGRGYEQFF
TRBV12-3/TRBV12-4	TRBJ2-3	many	TRBD2	19	TGTGCCAGCAGTTTAGGTCTAGCGGGAGATGGGGGTCGCTCAGATACGCAGTATTTT	CASSLGLAGDGGRSDTQYF
TRBV29-1	TRBJ2-7	many	.	14	TGCAGCGTTGAAGTAGTGGGAAGGTCCTACGAGCAGTACTTC	CSVEVVGRSYEQYF
TRBV27	TRBJ2-5	many	.	13	TGTGCCAGCAGTCGTGACAGGAGGGAGACCCAGTACTTC	CASSRDRRETQYF
TRBV19	TRBJ2-7	.	.	17	TGTGCCAGTAGTATATCAGGTGGGGTACGGGGGTACTACGAGCAGTACTTC	CASSISGGVRGYYEQYF
TRBV18	TRBJ2-5	many	.	14	TGTGCCAGCTCACCAGTTTCCGGGTGGGAGACCCAGTACTTC	CASSPVSGWETQYF
TRBV5-1	TRBJ2-1	few	TRBD1	17	TGCGCCAGCAGCTTGTTACAGGGGGGCGGGGTCTACAATGAGCAGTTCTTC	CASSLLQGGGVYNEQFF
TRBV7-9	TRBJ1-1	few	.	12	TGTGCCAGCAGTCACGGGGCAGTTGAAGCTTTCTTT	CASSHGAVEAFF
TRBV3-1	TRBJ2-7	many	.	12	TGTGCCAGCAGCCAAGCCCACTACGAGCAGTACTTC	CASSQAHYEQYF
TRBV3-1	TRBJ2-6	.	.	14	TGTGCCAGCAGCGAGGACCCTGGGGCCAACGTCCTGACTTTC	CASSEDPGANVLTF
TRBV7-9	TRBJ2-7	.	TRBD1	16	TGTGCCAGCAGCCCCCACCCTGGACAGGGTGGCGGTGAGCAGTACTTC	CASSPHPGQGGGEQYF
TRBV2	TRBJ1-1	few	.	10	TGTGCCAGCAGCCCAGGGGAAGCTTTCTTT	CASSPGEAFF
TRBV27	TRBJ1-4	few	TRBD1	15	TGTGCCAGCAGTACAACGACAGGGCGTAATGAAAAACTGTTTTTT	CASSTTTGRNEKLFF
TRBV29-1	TRBJ1-1	.	.	13	TGCAGCGTTGTAGGGGCGGTGAACACTGAAGCTTTCTTT	CSVVGAVNTEAFF
TRBV5-1	TRBJ2-1	few	.	12	TGCGCCAGCAGCAATAGTGTCAATGAGCAGTTCTTC	CASSNSVNEQFF
TRBV20-1	TRBJ2-3	many	.	14	TGCAGTGCTAGTATCGGTCAAGCGGGAGATACGCAGTATTTT	CSASIGQAGDTQYF
TRBV12-3/TRBV12-4	TRBJ1-1	many	.	11	TGTGCCAGCAGTCCAAGGACTGAAGCTTTCTTT	CASSPRTEAFF
TRBV10-1	TRBJ1-1	few	TRBD1	13	TGTGCCACCAGTCCGGGACAGGGGAATGAAGCTTTCTTT	CATSPGQGNEAFF
TRBV7-8	TRBJ2-1	many	.	15	TGTGCCAGCAGCTTATTAAAGGGGTCCTACAATGAGCAGTTCTTC	CASSLLKGSYNEQFF
TRBV2	TRBJ2-1	many	TRBD2	20	TGTGCCAGCAGTGAAGCTTGGCTAGCGGGGAGGATTAGCTCCTACAATGAGCAGTTCTTC	CASSEAWLAGRISSYNEQFF
TRBV20-1	TRBJ2-7	many	.	14	TGCAGTGCTAGGGTCCTAGGCGGACCCTACGAGCAGTACTTC	CSARVLGGPYEQYF
TRBV20-1	TRBJ2-6	few	.	14	TGCAGTGCGGACCCAGGGGCTGGGGCCAACGTCCTGACTTTC	CSADPGAGANVLTF
TRBV30	TRBJ1-2	many	TRBD1	17	TGTGCCTGGAGAGCACCCAACCCGGGACAGGGTTATCAGGATCGCACCTTC	CAWRAPNPGQGYQDRTF
TRBV4-1	TRBJ2-2	few	TRBD1	17	TGCGCCAGCAGCCAGGCCTTGACAGGGGGCGCTCCCGGGGAGCTGTTTTTT	CASSQALTGGAPGELFF
TRBV20-1	TRBJ1-4	many	.	14	TGCAGTGCTAGTCTTCCGGGCCTCAATGAAAAACTGTTTTTT	CSASLPGLNEKLFF
TRBV11-2	TRBJ2-3	.	TRBD2	19	TGTGCCAGCAGCTTAAGTTCGCTAGCGGGAGGGCCACATACAGATACGCAGTATTTT	CASSLSSLAGGPHTDTQYF
TRBV24-1	TRBJ1-5	few	.	14	TGTGCCACCAGTGATCCGGGTAGCAATCAGCCCCAGCATTTT	CATSDPGSNQPQHF